The 24 T cell receptor beta chains reported below all come from one sample, sequenced in a study of T cells in Graves' hyperthyroidism and ophthalmopathy. RNA transcripts were the template for amplifying TCR beta CDR3 regions. The TCR CDR3 was amplified in a first-round RT-PCR using the HTBI primer set. Each CDR3 protein gets one entry after TCRdb re-called the multiplex PCR reads with MiXCR. The profile covers 500,000 to 650,000 distinct CDR3 sequences, with 35% to 50% appearing a single time and roughly 45% taken by the ten largest. The sample consisted of peripheral blood or thyroid tissue (not recorded which). The receptors shown here come from an adult woman with Graves' disease, either hyperthyroidism or ophthalmopathy (not recorded which).

V usage is TRBV12-3 or TRBV12-4 and J usage is TRBJ2-5; 13 bases are shared with TRBD2. CDR3 size: 16 residues. The V segment lost 2 bases and the J segment 7 bases; nucleotides outside the gene matches: 7. This CDR3 reads CASSLRTSGGSGTQYF. In nucleotides, the CDR3 is TGTGCCAGCAGTTTAAGGACTAGCGGGGGTTCGGGGACCCAGTACTTC.

CDR3 DNA sequence: TGTGCCAGCAGTGAGGGACAGGGTTTTTTCTACGAGCAGTACTTC. It codes for CASSEGQGFFYEQYF. The rearrangement links TRBV2 to TRBJ2-7, with TRBD1 matching 9 bases. After removal of 3 bases from V and 3 bases from J, the junction contained 6 bases not matched to a gene. The CDR3 runs 15 residues. CDR1 and CDR2 from the germline V gene are SNHLY and FYNNEI. Supplemented by reference TRBV2 and TRBJ2-7, the full variable domain reads EPEVTQTPSHQVTQMGQEVILRCVPISNHLYFYWYRQILGQKVEFLVSFYNNEISEKSEIFDDQFSVERPDGSNFTLKIRSTKLEDSAMYFCASSEGQGFFYEQYFGPGTRLTVT.

In this sample, this clonotype turned up many times. The CDR3 bases are TGTGCCAGCAGTTACCTAGGGGGGCGAGAGACCCAGTACTTC. Its translation is CASSYLGGRETQYF. The chain carries TRBV6-6 and TRBJ2-5; D possibly matches TRBD1 or TRBD2 (6 bases each). The CDR3 spans 14 residues. With 2 bases removed from V and 4 bases from J, the gap between germline ends came to 11 bases. CDR1 is MNHNY, CDR2 SVGAGI, per germline (reference sequence).

The genes are TRBV7-2 and TRBJ2-7; no definite D call. Trimming left V 0 bases short and J 6 bases short, with 12 bases between. Germline CDR1 and CDR2: SGHTA and FQGNSA. The CDR3 consists of 14 residues. The DNA of the CDR3 is TGTGCCAGCAGCTTAGCGGGGATTGATAGCGAGCAGTACTTC. It is translated as CASSLAGIDSEQYF.

The chain couples TRBV18 to TRBJ1-1, with D possibly TRBD1 on 6 matching bases. The CDR3 is 14 residues long. Trimming removed 3 bases at V and 3 bases at J, with 11 bases between. The germline gives CDR1 KGHSH, CDR2 LQKENI. The CDR3 region has the DNA TGTGCCAGCTCACCGACAGGAGGAGACACTGAAGCTTTCTTT. This sequence encodes CASSPTGGDTEAFF.

This clonotype was recorded a few times. The CDR3 region has the DNA TGCGCCAGCACGGCAGGCCAAGGCTACACCTTC. It is translated as CASTAGQGYTF. The chain combines TRBV5-1 with TRBJ1-2, with D hard to call. Germline values: CDR1 SGHRS, CDR2 YFSETQ. The ends were cut back, 6 bases at V and 8 bases at J, with 11 bases in the middle. This CDR3 is 11 amino acids long. Based on the CDR3 plus reference TRBV5-1 and TRBJ1-2, the full variable domain is KAGVTQTPRYLIKTRGQQVTLSCSPISGHRSVSWYQQTPGQGLQFLFEYFSETQRNKGNFPGRFSGRQFSNSRSEMNVSTLELGDSALYLCASTAGQGYTFGSGTRLTVV.

In regard to this clonotype: Relative to the germline gene, one junction end is altered; a read error may explain this. The chain links TRBV7-7 to TRBJ2-2; perhaps TRBD2 as D (6 bases). Germline V gives CDR1 SSHAT, CDR2 FNYEAQ (reference sequence). CDR3 size: 13 residues. Written as DNA, the CDR3 is TGTGCTAGCAGCCAAAGGGACTCCGGGGAGCTGTTTTTT. Amino acids: CASSQRDSGELFF. Full variable domain (rest looked up from reference TRBV7-7 and TRBJ2-2): GAGVSQSPRYKVTKRGQDVTLRCDPISSHATLYWYQQALGQGPEFLTYFNYEAQPDKSGLPSDRFSAERPEGSISTLTIQRTEQRDSAMYRCASSQRDSGELFFGEGSRLTVL.

The table lists this clonotype with many counts. The rearrangement uses TRBV5-1 and TRBJ2-7; D is perhaps TRBD2 (5 bases). The CDR3 sequence is 14 residues long. Trimming left V 1 base short and J 6 bases short, with 14 bases between. Germline V lookup: CDR1 SGHRS, CDR2 YFSETQ. The CDR3 is CASSLSGGSAEQYF. DNA of the CDR3: TGCGCCAGCAGCTTGTCTGGAGGTTCTGCCGAGCAGTACTTC.

The table lists this clonotype with many counts. This rearrangement joins TRBV7-9 to TRBJ2-6; no reliable D call. CDR1 and CDR2 (germline): SEHNR, FQNEAQ (reference sequence). This CDR3 contains 14 residues. V was pared by 6 bases and J by 2 bases, with 8 bases between. The CDR3 region has the DNA TGTGCCAGCAGTCGGTCGGCTGGGGCCAACGTCCTGACTTTC. Protein product: CASSRSAGANVLTF.

The chain recombines TRBV29-1 with TRBJ2-6; TRBD1 matches at 7 bases. The CDR3 covers 14 residues. Losses at the gene ends were 7 bases for V and 0 bases for J; bases not matched to a gene: 3. Germline values: CDR1 SQVTM, CDR2 ANQGSEA. CDR3 sequence: CSGTGISGANVLTF. CDR3 DNA sequence: TGCAGCGGGACAGGAATCTCTGGGGCCAACGTCCTGACTTTC.

This clonotype has a handful of counts. V and J are TRBV30 and TRBJ1-5; no firm D call. The length of the CDR3 is 13 residues. The V gene lost 1 base and the J gene lost 4 bases, with 8 bases spanning the gap. Germline V gives CDR1 GTSNPN, CDR2 SVGIG (reference sequence). The CDR3 reads CAWSAGTNQPQHF. In nucleotides, the CDR3 is TGTGCCTGGAGTGCGGGCACAAATCAGCCCCAGCATTTT.

Note on this clonotype: A read error may be the cause here, since a much bigger clone is one base away. This chain joins TRBV6-5 and TRBJ1-2, with TRBD1 as a possible D gene (5 bases). The germline V gene has CDR1 MNHEY and CDR2 SVGAGI. V lost 4 bases, J lost 7 bases, and 16 bases lay in between. This CDR3 contains 14 residues. This CDR3 is CASSFGHGAFGYTF. CDR3 nucleotides: TGTGCCAGCAGTTTCGGACACGGGGCGTTTGGCTACACCTTC.

This clonotype has more than one count but fewer than ten. This sequence joins TRBV15 and TRBJ2-2; D ambiguous. Germline-derived CDR1 and CDR2 are LNHNV and YYDKDF (reference sequence). CDR3 length: 17 residues. With 4 bases removed from V and 4 bases from J, the gap between germline ends came to 19 bases. CDR3 nucleotide sequence: TGTGCCACCAGCATTAGACTGAGCGCAATTGGCACCGGGGAGCTGTTTTTT. It translates to CATSIRLSAIGTGELFF.

The CDR3 nucleotides read TGTGCCACCAGCAGTCCCCTAGCGGGAATAATATACGAGCAGTACTTC. Translation gives CATSSPLAGIIYEQYF. This chain links TRBV15 with TRBJ2-7; 9 bases match TRBD2. This CDR3 is 16 amino acids long. Trimming removed 3 bases from V and 4 bases from J; junction bases left unmatched: 10. Germline assignment: CDR1 LNHNV and CDR2 YYDKDF (reference sequence).

This clonotype was counted at least ten times. The chain recombines TRBV5-1 with TRBJ2-5; D could derive from TRBD1 or TRBD2 (5 bases each). V lost 6 bases to trimming and J lost 4 bases, with 13 bases between them. The CDR3 covers 13 residues. The germline CDR1 and CDR2 sequences are SGHRS and YFSETQ. As DNA, the CDR3 is TGCGCCAGCATGGAAGTCGGGGCAGAGACCCAGTACTTC. It specifies CASMEVGAETQYF. The full variable domain, its missing parts supplied by reference TRBV5-1 and TRBJ2-5, is KAGVTQTPRYLIKTRGQQVTLSCSPISGHRSVSWYQQTPGQGLQFLFEYFSETQRNKGNFPGRFSGRQFSNSRSEMNVSTLELGDSALYLCASMEVGAETQYFGPGTRLLVL.

The genes are TRBV25-1 and TRBJ2-7, with D tentatively TRBD1 or TRBD2 (5 bases each). CDR1 is MGHDK and CDR2 is SYGVNS in the germline V gene. The ends were cut back, 6 bases at V and 6 bases at J, with 15 bases in the middle. CDR3 size: 13 residues. In nucleotides, the CDR3 is TGTGCCAGCAGCTTAGCCGCAGGGAGCGAGCAGTACTTC. Translation: CASSLAAGSEQYF.

This clonotype was seen a handful of times. The V gene is TRBV29-1, the J gene TRBJ1-1; D remains ambiguous. V lost 7 bases and J lost 6, with 15 bases in between. This CDR3 has 12 amino acids. Germline V gene data show CDR1 as SQVTM and CDR2 as ANQGSEA. In DNA, the CDR3 is TGCAGCGCCCGCCACAGTATCGCTGAAGCTTTCTTT. It encodes CSARHSIAEAFF. Complete variable domain (other parts from reference TRBV29-1 and TRBJ1-1): SAVISQKPSRDICQRGTSLTIQCQVDSQVTMMFWYRQQPGQSLTLIATANQGSEATYESGFVIDKFPISRPNLTFSTLTVSNMSPEDSSIYLCSARHSIAEAFFGQGTRLTVV.

The chain joins TRBV6-9 to TRBJ1-1; D ambiguous. V was clipped by 3 bases and J by 0 bases, with 11 bases between them. This CDR3 is 15 amino acids long. CDR1 MNHGY and CDR2 SVAAGI come from the germline V gene. CDR3 region: CASSYRRGVNTEAFF. In DNA form, the CDR3 reads TGTGCCAGCAGTTACCGTCGGGGTGTGAACACTGAAGCTTTCTTT.

This clonotype was found a few times. The chain joins TRBV5-6 to TRBJ1-6; 9 bases map to TRBD1. Losses at the gene ends were 6 bases for V and 10 bases for J; bases not matched to a gene: 11. This CDR3 has 15 residues. CDR1 and CDR2 from the germline V gene are SGHDT and YYEEEE. CDR3 amino acids: CASTVRTGVSSPLHF. The CDR3 nucleotides read TGTGCCAGCACCGTGAGGACAGGGGTATCCTCACCCCTCCACTTT. Filled out from reference TRBV5-6 and TRBJ1-6, the complete variable domain reads DAGVTQSPTHLIKTRGQQVTLRCSPKSGHDTVSWYQQALGQGPQFIFQYYEEEERQRGNFPDRFSGHQFPNYSSELNVNALLLGDSALYLCASTVRTGVSSPLHFGNGTRLTVT.

This clonotype was seen many times. The chain carries TRBV29-1 and TRBJ2-7; 7 bases align to TRBD1. The germline gives CDR1 SQVTM, CDR2 ANQGSEA. This CDR3 region has 14 residues. V shed 5 bases, J shed 3 bases, and the junction held 10 bases outside the gene matches. The CDR3 reads CSVLGQDTLYEQYF. The CDR3 coding sequence is TGCAGCGTTCTCGGACAGGACACACTCTACGAGCAGTACTTC.

This clonotype was picked up many times. The chain employs TRBV5-1 and TRBJ2-5; 10 nucleotides align to TRBD1. Germline-derived CDR1 and CDR2 are SGHRS and YFSETQ. The CDR3 runs 17 residues. V gave up 0 bases and J gave up 5 bases; unmatched junction bases: 10. The DNA for the CDR3 is TGCGCCAGCAGCTTGGAGCCGGGACAGGGGAGTGGGGAGACCCAGTACTTC. The encoded protein is CASSLEPGQGSGETQYF.

In this sample, this clonotype turned up many times. This chain links TRBV29-1 with TRBJ1-3; D unresolved. The CDR3 runs 12 residues. V lost 4 bases to trimming and J lost 3 bases, with 7 bases between them. The germline CDR1 and CDR2 sequences are SQVTM and ANQGSEA. The CDR3 here is CSVAEVGNTIYF. CDR3 sequence (DNA): TGCAGCGTTGCCGAGGTTGGAAACACCATATATTTT. The whole variable domain, remainder taken from reference TRBV29-1 and TRBJ1-3, is SAVISQKPSRDICQRGTSLTIQCQVDSQVTMMFWYRQQPGQSLTLIATANQGSEATYESGFVIDKFPISRPNLTFSTLTVSNMSPEDSSIYLCSVAEVGNTIYFGEGSWLTVV.

This clonotype was counted many times. J is TRBJ2-7 and V is TRBV7-2; D possibly corresponds to TRBD2 (6 bases). Trimming took 0 bases from V and 6 from J, leaving 18 bases between them. Germline V gene data show CDR1 as SGHTA and CDR2 as FQGNSA. CDR3 length: 16 residues. CDR3 coding DNA: TGTGCCAGCAGCTTAGCGTCGCCGGGAGAGGCGGGCGAGCAGTACTTC. It yields the protein CASSLASPGEAGEQYF.

This clonotype was detected ten times or more. This chain connects TRBV20-1 to TRBJ1-1, with unresolved D. Per the germline V gene, CDR1 is DFQATT and CDR2 is SNEGSKA (reference sequence). V dropped 3 bases and J dropped 1 base, with 9 bases sitting between them. The CDR3 is 13 amino acids. CDR3 coding DNA: TGCAGTGCTAGTCGCCAGCCGAACACTGAAGCTTTCTTT. Translation: CSASRQPNTEAFF.